The rows below give T cell receptor beta chains drawn from one sample of a study of cytomegalovirus exposure and HLA in healthy donors. Using immunoSEQ multiplex PCR, the repertoire was profiled, and TCRdb retains in-frame clones only, with some absent. The sample consists of roughly 150,000 clones, approximately 80% of them appearing once. Source material: PBMCs. The receptors here all came from a middle-aged woman in good health and CMV-seronegative. Both conserved end residues are part of each CDR3. The D gene is left open where the match is weak. Clone size, where shown, is once, few, many, or a class for clones that have expanded.

D gene | J gene | V gene | clone size | CDR3 DNA | CDR3 protein
TRBD2 | TRBJ2-5 | TRBV7-9 | . | TGTTCCAGCAGCTTAGCGGCGGGAGGGCCGGGGGAGACCCAGTACTTC | CSSSLAAGGPGETQYF
TRBD1 | TRBJ2-1 | TRBV11-2 | . | TGTGCCAGCAGCCTCGCCCCGACAGGGATTCAGTTCTTC | CASSLAPTGIQFF
. | TRBJ2-7 | TRBV10-3 | . | TGTGCCATCAGCTCTACCAGAGACAGCTCCTACGAGCAGTACTTC | CAISSTRDSSYEQYF
. | TRBJ1-5 | TRBV27 | . | TGTGCCAGCAGGACGGCGGGGGGAACCAATCAGCCCCAGCATTTT | CASRTAGGTNQPQHF
. | TRBJ2-7 | TRBV29-1 | . | TGCAGCGTTGGACAGCCGACCTCCTACGAGCAGTACTTC | CSVGQPTSYEQYF
TRBD2 | TRBJ2-7 | TRBV27 | . | TGTGCCAACAGGGCTAGCGGGCGTCCATCCTACGAGCAGTACTTC | CANRASGRPSYEQYF
TRBD1 | TRBJ2-3 | TRBV11-2 | . | TGTGCCAGCAGCTCCCGGACAGGGCAAACATTACATACGCAGTATTTT | CASSSRTGQTLHTQYF
. | TRBJ2-3 | TRBV10-3 | few | TGTGCCACCAAGGTGGGGGGAAATCAGAGAGATACGCAGTATTTT | CATKVGGNQRDTQYF
TRBD2 | TRBJ2-1 | TRBV2 | . | TGTGCCAGCAGTGACCACACTAGCGGGAGTTATGAGCAGTTCTTC | CASSDHTSGSYEQFF
. | TRBJ2-6 | TRBV5-4 | . | TGTGCCAGCCCCGGAGGGGGCGCGATCTCTGGGGCCAACGGCCTGACTTTC | CASPGGGAISGANGLTF
. | TRBJ2-5 | TRBV10-2 | . | TGCGCCAGCAGTCAGGGGTGGGAGACCCAGTACTTC | CASSQGWETQYF
TRBD1 | TRBJ1-2 | TRBV4-1 | . | TGCGCCAGCAGCCAAGAGGGACAGTACTATGGCTACACCTTC | CASSQEGQYYGYTF
. | TRBJ1-2 | TRBV12-5 | . | TGTGCTAGTGGTTTGGTAGGTTGGGCAGGGGAGAACTATGGCTACACCTTC | CASGLVGWAGENYGYTF
TRBD2 | TRBJ2-7 | TRBV6-5 | . | TGTGCCAGCAGTAGACTAGCGGGAGGCTACGAGCAGTACTTC | CASSRLAGGYEQYF
TRBD2 | TRBJ2-2 | TRBV6-4 | few | TGTGCCAGCAGTGCTTTCGCCCTAGCGGCGAACACCGGGGAGCTGTTTTTT | CASSAFALAANTGELFF
. | TRBJ1-1 | TRBV7-8 | . | TGTGCCAGCCTCCGGGACATCAACACTGAAGCTTTCTTT | CASLRDINTEAFF
. | TRBJ2-5 | TRBV28 | . | TGTGCCAGCAGTTTAAGGTCGGGGGGCGAGACCCAGTACTTC | CASSLRSGGETQYF
TRBD1 | TRBJ2-5 | TRBV30 | few | TGTGCCTGGACCACAGGGGTTACCGAGACCCAGTACTTC | CAWTTGVTETQYF
TRBD2 | TRBJ2-2 | TRBV9 | few | TGTGCCAGCAGCCCCCGGACTAGCCCGAACACCGGGGAGCTGTTTTTT | CASSPRTSPNTGELFF
TRBD2 | TRBJ2-7 | TRBV7-9 | . | TGTGCCAGCAGCTCCACGGGACTAGCGGGAGTGCGGCAGTACTTC | CASSSTGLAGVRQYF
TRBD1 | TRBJ2-2 | TRBV18 | . | TGTGCCAGCTCACTGACAGGGGAAGCCGGGGAGCTGTTTTTT | CASSLTGEAGELFF
. | TRBJ2-2 | TRBV19 | . | TGTGCCAGTATGAGAATCGGGGAGCTGTTTTTT | CASMRIGELFF
. | TRBJ2-3 | TRBV7-3 | . | TGTGCCAGCAGCTGGGGACAAAACACAGATACGCAGTATTTT | CASSWGQNTDTQYF
TRBD1 | TRBJ2-7 | TRBV5-1 | . | TGCGCCAGCAGCTTAGGACAGGGGAGCTCCTACGAGCAGTACTTC | CASSLGQGSSYEQYF
. | TRBJ2-2 | TRBV7-2 | . | TGTGCCAGCAGACCCCCAGGGCTAGGGTACACCGGGGAGCTGTTTTTT | CASRPPGLGYTGELFF
TRBD1 | TRBJ2-5 | TRBV19 | . | TGTGCCAGTAGTACGACAGGGAATCTAGACCAAGAGACCCAGTACTTC | CASSTTGNLDQETQYF
TRBD1 | TRBJ1-5 | TRBV2 | . | TGTGCCAGCAGTGCTGGACAGGGGGCCCAAAATCAGCCCCAGCATTTT | CASSAGQGAQNQPQHF
. | TRBJ2-7 | TRBV21-1 | . | TGTGCCAGCAGCGCCCGGGACAGCAGCTCCTACGAGCAGTACTTC | CASSARDSSSYEQYF
. | TRBJ1-2 | TRBV28 | . | TGTGCCAGCCAGGACAGAAGCTATGGCTACACCTTC | CASQDRSYGYTF
. | TRBJ1-4 | TRBV10-3 | . | TGTGCCATCAGTGAGCGGGGGGGGAGTGGAGAAAAACTGTTTTTT | CAISERGGSGEKLFF
. | TRBJ1-2 | TRBV29-1 | . | TGCAGCGTTCCGGGGGGCTATGGCTACACCTTC | CSVPGGYGYTF
. | TRBJ2-1 | TRBV9 | . | TGTGCCAGCAGCGTAGCTGGTCGGGAGTCATTCAATGAGCAGTTCTTC | CASSVAGRESFNEQFF
TRBD2 | TRBJ2-3 | TRBV7-6 | once | TGTGCCAGCAGCTTAGCCCTAGCGGGGCTGATAGATACGCAGTATTTT | CASSLALAGLIDTQYF
TRBD2 | TRBJ2-5 | TRBV6-4 | . | TGTGCCAGCAGTGAATGTAGCGGGGGAAACAAAGAGACCCAGTACTTC | CASSECSGGNKETQYF
. | TRBJ2-5 | TRBV6-1 | . | TGTGCCAGCAGTGAAGGAAGCGGCCAGACCCAGTACTTC | CASSEGSGQTQYF
. | TRBJ2-1 | TRBV9 | . | TGTGCCAGCAGCTTCCCGGCTGCTAGCTCCTACAATGAGCAGTTCTTC | CASSFPAASSYNEQFF
TRBD2 | TRBJ2-7 | TRBV6-6 | . | TGTGCCAGCAGCCTGACAACTAGCGGGGACTACGAGCAGTACTTC | CASSLTTSGDYEQYF
. | TRBJ2-1 | TRBV14 | once | TGTGCCAGCGACCAAGACAGGGGAGGGCTCAATGAGCAGTTCTTC | CASDQDRGGLNEQFF
. | TRBJ1-1 | TRBV7-9 | . | TGTGCCAGCAGCTTAGCGCTTAGGGCAGGGGAAGCTTTCTTT | CASSLALRAGEAFF
. | TRBJ1-6 | TRBV19 | . | TGTGCCAGTAGTATACGTCTTGTGAGCTCCTATAATTCACCCCTCCACTTT | CASSIRLVSSYNSPLHF
TRBD1 | TRBJ1-1 | TRBV18 | . | TGTGCCAGCTCACCCCGGACAGGGTCGAGTACCATGAACACTGAAGCTTTCTTT | CASSPRTGSSTMNTEAFF
. | TRBJ2-7 | TRBV7-3 | . | TGTGCCAGCAGCACCCCGGGGGGCTGGCAGTACTTC | CASSTPGGWQYF
TRBD1 | TRBJ1-4 | TRBV7-2 | . | TGTGCCAGCAGCCGTAACAGGGGTGAAAAACTGTTTTTT | CASSRNRGEKLFF
. | TRBJ2-7 | TRBV28 | . | TGTGCCAGCAGTTTATCCATCTACGAGCAGTACTTC | CASSLSIYEQYF
. | TRBJ1-1 | TRBV2 | few | TGTGCCAGCAGAGATTTACGGACTGAAGCTTTCTTT | CASRDLRTEAFF
. | TRBJ1-2 | TRBV28 | few | TGTGCCAGCAGCCGCCAGGGGCTGTTTGGCTACACCTTC | CASSRQGLFGYTF
. | TRBJ2-7 | TRBV28 | few | TGTGCCAGCAGTTTACAGGGCTACGAGCAGTACTTC | CASSLQGYEQYF